A selection of T cell receptor beta chains follows, all from one sample in a study of T-cell reconstitution after alpha-beta-depleted transplantation in children. In TCRdb, the PCR reads were re-called with MiXCR into one record per CDR3 protein. The table has roughly 120,000 distinct CDR3 sequences, 20% to 25% seen once; the top ten hold over 9.5%. Sequenced material: PBMCs, mostly from graft donor cells, taken 180 days after TCRalphabeta/CD19-depleted stem cell transplant. Every receptor here comes from a male patient between 2 and 10 years old who had a stem cell transplant for chronic granulomatous disease, so the T cells may come from the graft donor. CDR3s include the opening cysteine and the closing phenylalanine or tryptophan. A D gene is named only where the DNA matches it firmly. The listing skips clone size in some rows; elsewhere it reads once, few, many or a size class.

TRBV5-5	-	-	TRBJ2-2	CASSARGELFF
TRBV7-9	-	many	TRBJ2-7	CASSPGTPVFEQYF
TRBV20-1	TRBD2	-	TRBJ2-7	CSASGTSGSSYEQYF
TRBV12-3/TRBV12-4	TRBD2	once	TRBJ2-1	CASSLILTSRHEQFF
TRBV20-1	TRBD1	many	TRBJ2-1	CSAPEQGAKHNEQFF
TRBV12-3/TRBV12-4	TRBD1	-	TRBJ1-5	CASSPDRGRIQHF
TRBV5-5	-	-	TRBJ2-1	CASSLTVRGEQFF
TRBV6-5	TRBD1	few	TRBJ2-5	CASSPRDRGLMETQYF
TRBV29-1	TRBD1	-	TRBJ2-3	CSVLMRTGITDTQYF
TRBV7-2	-	many	TRBJ2-1	CASSFYPASRASSYNEQFF
TRBV3-1	-	many	TRBJ2-7	CASSQRIDKGYEQYF
TRBV29-1	-	few	TRBJ2-1	CSVEGYNEQFF
TRBV25-1	TRBD2	few	TRBJ2-1	CASSEQGGNEQFF
TRBV28	-	-	TRBJ1-3	CASSGVSAQRDTIYF
TRBV6-5	-	many	TRBJ2-2	CASSYSGTPSGYTGELFF
TRBV6-2/TRBV6-3	TRBD2	-	TRBJ2-7	CASSSSGRAFF
TRBV10-3	TRBD1	few	TRBJ2-3	CAISPWGLTGGTDTQYF
TRBV5-1	-	-	TRBJ2-7	CASSLRDGSPYEQYF
TRBV7-2	TRBD2	-	TRBJ2-3	CASSPQRGGTDTQYF
TRBV6-6	-	many	TRBJ2-2	CASRLTGSGELFF
TRBV4-2	-	-	TRBJ2-7	CASSQNFADEQYF
TRBV12-3/TRBV12-4	-	many	TRBJ1-4	CASTVGFYEKLFF
TRBV5-6	-	-	TRBJ2-7	CASTLLGVYEQYF
TRBV9	-	-	TRBJ2-7	CASTVGRNSYEQYF
TRBV3-1	-	many	TRBJ2-3	CASSQEARGRTDTQYF
TRBV12-3/TRBV12-4	-	few	TRBJ2-7	CASSSYYEQYF
TRBV5-1	TRBD2	-	TRBJ2-1	CASSFFAGGRNEQFF
TRBV12-3/TRBV12-4	-	-	TRBJ1-5	CASSYAYNQPQHF
TRBV20-1	-	many	TRBJ1-5	CSVPEGPNQPQHF
TRBV7-3	-	-	TRBJ2-3	CASSFFPADTQYF
TRBV9	-	few	TRBJ2-5	CASSVVSSAQETQYF